Sequencing of this T cell receptor beta chain was carried out in a study of cytomegalovirus exposure and HLA in healthy donors. Study as a whole: Earlier findings included about 120 million unique TCR beta sequences obtained from 150 million to 200 million T cells. Early on, a data release was issued that held some 85 million unique TCRs from HLA-typed donors.

Germline CDR1 is KGHSH and CDR2 is LQKENI. V lost 3 bases to trimming and J lost 7 bases; unmatched junction nucleotides: 5. The CDR3 spans 13 residues. Comments on this clone: Antigen unknown.

Study-wide results and limits: Confirmation was obtained in vitro that a few CMV-associated chains are specific for CMV antigens.

A multiplex PCR was run with 60 Vbeta primers and 13 Jbeta primers. Using immunoSEQ multiplex PCR, the repertoire was profiled, and TCRdb retains in-frame clones only, with some absent. The sample carries some 150,000 clones, 80% to 90% recorded once. The sample taken for sequencing was PBMCs. The origin of this receptor is a woman between 45 and 65 years old in good health and CMV-seronegative. V is TRBV18 and J is TRBJ1-2, with 7 bases lining up with TRBD1. The CDR3 bases are TGTGCCAGCTCACCCGGACAGGCAACTGGCTACACCTTC. Translated, it gives CASSPGQATGYTF.